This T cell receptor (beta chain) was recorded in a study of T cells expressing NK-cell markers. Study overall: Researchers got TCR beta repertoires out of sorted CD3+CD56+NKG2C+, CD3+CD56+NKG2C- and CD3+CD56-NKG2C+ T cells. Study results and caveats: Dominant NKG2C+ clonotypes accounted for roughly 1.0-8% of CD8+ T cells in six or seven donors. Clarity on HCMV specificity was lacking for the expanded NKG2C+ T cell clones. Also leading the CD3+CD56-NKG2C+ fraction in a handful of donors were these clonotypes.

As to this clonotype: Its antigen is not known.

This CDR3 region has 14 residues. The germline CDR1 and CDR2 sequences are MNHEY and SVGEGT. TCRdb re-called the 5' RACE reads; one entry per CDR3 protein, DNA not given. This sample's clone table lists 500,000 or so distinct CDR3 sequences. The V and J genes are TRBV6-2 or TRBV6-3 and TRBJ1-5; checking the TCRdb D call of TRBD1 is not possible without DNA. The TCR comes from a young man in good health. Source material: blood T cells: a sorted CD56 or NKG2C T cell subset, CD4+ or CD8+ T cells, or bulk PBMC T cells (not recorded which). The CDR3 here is CASSRPGQGEPQHF.